A single sample gave rise to the 26 T cell receptor beta chains below, sequenced in a study of T cell changes during pregnancy in multiple sclerosis. This table comes from immunoSEQ multiplex PCR, and its TCRdb copy is limited to in-frame clones, with some not included. This sample carries 40,000 to 60,000 clones, 94% of them seen once, and the ten largest clones take roughly 5%. Sample: CD8+ T cells from peripheral blood mononuclear cells, taken before pregnancy. All receptors derive from a female donor with multiple sclerosis, enrolled in a pregnancy study.

The V gene is TRBV11-3, the J gene TRBJ2-1, with 7 bases matching TRBD2. The CDR3 totals 15 residues. Germline CDR1 is SGHNT and CDR2 is YENEEA. After removal of 3 bases from V and 1 base from J, the junction contained 3 bases not matched to a gene. The CDR3 sequence: CASSFAGVSYNEQFF. CDR3 bases: TGTGCCAGCAGCTTCGCGGGAGTGTCCTACAATGAGCAGTTCTTC.

This chain uses TRBV4-1 with TRBJ1-3; 8 bases fit TRBD1. Unmatched junction bases numbered 3, after V lost 5 bases and J lost 3 bases. Germline V gene lookup returns CDR1 MGHRA and CDR2 YSYEKL. CDR3 length equals 14 residues. CDR3 protein: CASSADRVGNTIYF. CDR3 DNA sequence: TGCGCCAGCAGCGCGGACAGGGTTGGAAACACCATATATTTT.

This clone has only one observation. This rearrangement joins TRBV6-5 to TRBJ1-4; 12 bases match TRBD1. Germline CDR1 is MNHEY and CDR2 is SVGAGI. V shed 5 bases and J 7 bases; nucleotides not matched to a gene: 2. The CDR3 contains 14 residues. CDR3 nucleotide sequence: TGTGCCAGCAGTCCGGGACAGGGGGCTGAAAAACTGTTTTTT. Its translation is CASSPGQGAEKLFF.

This clone was recorded a few times. The chain has TRBV18 and TRBJ2-7; the match to TRBD2 covers 14 bases. The CDR3 contains 20 residues. CDR1 and CDR2 (germline): KGHSH, LQKENI. Germline trimming cut 4 bases from V and 5 bases from J; bases unmatched to any gene: 19. CDR3 sequence: CASSLIRHGTSGGGSNEQYF. The CDR3 DNA follows: TGTGCCAGCTCACTCATAAGACATGGGACTAGCGGGGGAGGTTCCAACGAGCAGTACTTC.

The CDR3 loop reads CASSEGRTGANVLTF. In nucleotides, the CDR3 is TGTGCCAGCAGTGAGGGGAGAACTGGGGCCAACGTCCTGACTTTC. This rearrangement joins TRBV6-4 to TRBJ2-6; perhaps TRBD2 as D (5 bases). The germline CDR1 and CDR2 sequences are MRHNA and SNTAGT. Trimming took 3 bases from V and 2 from J, leaving 8 bases between them. There are 15 residues in the CDR3.

This chain uses TRBV29-1 with TRBJ2-2, with no clear D. With 6 bases removed from V and 3 bases from J, the gap between germline ends came to 5 bases. CDR3 length: 11 amino acids. The germline gives CDR1 SQVTM, CDR2 ANQGSEA. CDR3 loop: CSVIDTGELFF. CDR3 coding DNA: TGCAGCGTCATAGACACCGGGGAGCTGTTTTTT.

The gene calls are TRBV7-9 and TRBJ2-5, with 8 bases identical to TRBD1. The germline gives CDR1 SEHNR, CDR2 FQNEAQ (reference sequence). The V and J ends lost 3 bases and 12 bases, in that order; junction bases with no gene match: 3. The CDR3 sequence is 11 residues long. The CDR3: CASSFRGLEYF. The CDR3 DNA follows: TGTGCCAGCAGCTTCAGGGGGCTGGAGTACTTC.

The chain carries TRBV19 and TRBJ2-7; possible D gene TRBD1, 5 bases. The CDR3 is 13 amino acids. In germline, CDR1 is LNHDA, CDR2 SQIVND (reference sequence). V was clipped by 3 bases and J by 4 bases, with 10 bases between them. CDR3 nucleotide sequence: TGTGCCAGTAGTATGGGGCAGAATTACGAGCAGTACTTC. This codes for CASSMGQNYEQYF.

This chain connects TRBV28 to TRBJ2-7; 9 nucleotides match TRBD1. J gave up 5 bases and V 6 bases, and 11 bases lay outside the gene matches. Germline assignment: CDR1 MDHEN and CDR2 SYDVKM. CDR3 length: 15 amino acids. In nucleotides, the CDR3 is TGTGCCAGCAGGAGGGACTGGGGACAGGGCGACGAGCAGTACTTC. Amino acid sequence: CASRRDWGQGDEQYF. The full variable domain, its missing parts supplied by reference TRBV28 and TRBJ2-7, is DVKVTQSSRYLVKRTGEKVFLECVQDMDHENMFWYRQDPGLGLRLIYFSYDVKMKEKGDIPEGYSVSREKKERFSLILESASTNQTSMYLCASRRDWGQGDEQYFGPGTRLTVT.

CDR3 nucleotide sequence: TGTGCCAGTAGTACGGGACTAGCGGGAGGGCCTTTCCATGAGCAGTTCTTC. It specifies CASSTGLAGGPFHEQFF. The chain links TRBV19 to TRBJ2-1; 16 nucleotides line up with TRBD2. V lost 4 bases and J lost 8; bases outside the gene matches: 8. Germline CDR1 and CDR2: LNHDA and SQIVND (reference sequence). The CDR3 sequence is 17 residues long.

The V call is TRBV28, the J call TRBJ2-7; D may be TRBD2 (5 bases). Germline lookup yields CDR1 MDHEN and CDR2 SYDVKM. Trimming removed 4 bases from V and 0 bases from J, with 10 bases in between. This CDR3 region has 14 residues. CDR3 residues: CASSSPTSSYEQYF. The CDR3, as DNA: TGTGCCAGCAGTTCCCCTACTAGCTCCTACGAGCAGTACTTC.

This chain joins TRBV19 and TRBJ2-2; D uncertain. CDR3 length: 12 residues. CDR1 is LNHDA, CDR2 SQIVND, per germline (reference sequence). The V end lost 9 bases, the J end lost 3 bases, and 8 bases lay between the germline ends. CDR3 sequence reads: CASLEYTGELFF. The CDR3 coding sequence is TGTGCCAGCCTCGAGTACACCGGGGAGCTGTTTTTT.

The J gene is TRBJ1-5, the V gene TRBV28; 7 nucleotides line up with TRBD1. CDR3 length equals 15 residues. The junction had 5 bases not matched to a gene; V was cut back by 2 bases and J by 4 bases. The germline CDR1 and CDR2 sequences are MDHEN and SYDVKM. CDR3 sequence: CASSLGTASNQPQHF. The CDR3 DNA sequence: TGTGCCAGCAGTTTAGGGACAGCCAGTAATCAGCCCCAGCATTTT.

The gene calls are TRBV7-9 and TRBJ1-3, with D perhaps TRBD1 (5 bases). The CDR3 loop spans 14 amino acids. Trimming stripped 7 bases from V and 2 bases from J, with 12 bases between. Looked up from germline, CDR1 is SEHNR and CDR2 is FQNEAQ (reference sequence). The CDR3 region has the DNA TGTGCCAGCACCCCGGACATCCCTGGAAACACCATATATTTT. It encodes CASTPDIPGNTIYF.

This chain joins TRBV19 and TRBJ2-7, with TRBD1 as a possible D gene (6 bases). Trimming shortened V by 5 bases and J by 5 bases, and 10 bases separated the two germline ends. The germline CDR1 and CDR2 sequences are LNHDA and SQIVND (reference sequence). The CDR3 is 12 residues long. The CDR3 sequence: CASSPQGDEQYF. The CDR3 DNA is TGTGCCAGTAGTCCACAGGGTGACGAGCAGTACTTC.

The chain uses TRBV7-9 and TRBJ2-2, with D perhaps TRBD2 (6 bases). CDR1 SEHNR and CDR2 FQNEAQ come from the germline V gene (reference sequence). This CDR3 contains 17 residues. V was shortened by 4 bases and J by 0 bases, with 15 bases between the two germline ends. CDR3 DNA sequence: TGTGCCAGCAGCTCGCGACTAAGCGGGCCGAACACCGGGGAGCTGTTTTTT. This codes for CASSSRLSGPNTGELFF.

This chain connects TRBV21-1 to TRBJ1-2; the table calls TRBD1, which could not be checked here. TRBV21-1 is given as a pseudogene. CDR3 length: 15 residues. The CDR3, as DNA: TGTGCCAGCAGCCCAACCCAGGCCGGTCTCTATGGCTACACCTTC. Translating gives CASSPTQAGLYGYTF.

The chain is built from TRBV27 and TRBJ2-7; D remains ambiguous. In germline, CDR1 is MNHEY, CDR2 SMNVEV (reference sequence). CDR3 length equals 14 residues. The ends were cut back, 0 bases at V and 0 bases at J, with 6 bases in the middle. The chain's CDR3 is CASSLSPFSYEQYF. In DNA, the CDR3 is TGTGCCAGCAGTTTATCTCCCTTCTCCTACGAGCAGTACTTC.

The chain has TRBV6-1 and TRBJ2-7, with a tentative D call TRBD2 (6 bases). The V and J ends lost 1 base and 0 bases respectively, with 16 bases between them. Germline assignment: CDR1 MNHNS and CDR2 SASEGT. The CDR3 is made up of 17 amino acids. The CDR3 spells CASSEVPSSGASYEQYF. Written as DNA, the CDR3 is TGTGCCAGCAGTGAAGTCCCGAGTAGCGGAGCCTCCTACGAGCAGTACTTC.

This chain joins TRBV5-4 and TRBJ1-1; D is possibly TRBD1 (5 bases). V was clipped by 1 base and J by 6 bases, with 16 bases between them. This CDR3 is built from 15 residues. Looked up from germline, CDR1 is SGHNT and CDR2 is YYREEE (reference sequence). The CDR3 sequence: CASSLLSGPLAEAFF. The CDR3, as DNA: TGTGCCAGCAGCTTGTTGTCAGGGCCACTCGCTGAAGCTTTCTTT. Looking up the rest from reference TRBV5-4 and TRBJ1-1 gives the full variable domain: ETGVTQSPTHLIKTRGQQVTLRCSSQSGHNTVSWYQQALGQGPQFIFQYYREEENGRGNFPPRFSGLQFPNYSSELNVNALELDDSALYLCASSLLSGPLAEAFFGQGTRLTVV.

The gene calls are TRBV4-1 and TRBJ1-5, with TRBD1 matching 7 bases. The CDR3 has 17 residues. Germline V gives CDR1 MGHRA, CDR2 YSYEKL. J lost 4 bases, V lost 4 bases, and 13 bases had no gene match. CDR3 loop: CASSLTSPGGSNQPQHF. CDR3 nucleotides: TGCGCCAGCAGCCTTACAAGTCCAGGGGGTAGTAATCAGCCCCAGCATTTT.

J is TRBJ2-2 and V is TRBV28; 8 bases map to TRBD1. From germline, CDR1 is MDHEN and CDR2 SYDVKM. The ends lost 5 bases at V and 7 bases at J; junction bases unmatched: 9. The CDR3 spans 15 residues. This CDR3 reads CASSTWDRNLGELFF. CDR3 coding DNA: TGTGCCAGCAGTACCTGGGACAGGAACCTCGGGGAGCTGTTTTTT. Full variable domain (outside the CDR3, taken from reference TRBV28 and TRBJ2-2): DVKVTQSSRYLVKRTGEKVFLECVQDMDHENMFWYRQDPGLGLRLIYFSYDVKMKEKGDIPEGYSVSREKKERFSLILESASTNQTSMYLCASSTWDRNLGELFFGEGSRLTVL.

The gene calls are TRBV5-1 and TRBJ2-1, with 11 bases matching TRBD1. From germline, CDR1 is SGHRS and CDR2 YFSETQ. J lost 6 bases, V lost 1 base, and 12 bases had no gene match. The CDR3 covers 18 residues. CDR3 sequence: CASSLFYNRDRGINEQFF. The CDR3 DNA is TGCGCCAGCAGCTTGTTTTATAACCGGGACAGGGGGATCAATGAGCAGTTCTTC.

This chain connects TRBV7-8 to TRBJ2-3, with TRBD1 matching 8 bases. The junction had 11 bases not matched to a gene; V was cut back by 5 bases and J by 1 base. CDR1 is SGHVS, CDR2 FQNEAQ, per germline. This CDR3 has 17 amino acids. This chain's CDR3 is CASSQGTKQGGTDTQYF. The DNA for the CDR3 is TGTGCCAGCAGCCAAGGGACGAAACAGGGGGGCACAGATACGCAGTATTTT. Supplemented by reference TRBV7-8 and TRBJ2-3, the full variable domain reads GAGVSQSPRYKVAKRGQDVALRCDPISGHVSLFWYQQALGQGPEFLTYFQNEAQLDKSGLPSDRFFAERPEGSVSTLKIQRTQQEDSAVYLCASSQGTKQGGTDTQYFGPGTRLTVL.

This clone is a singleton in its sample. The chain is built from TRBV6-5 and TRBJ1-5; 7 bases match TRBD1. With 4 bases clipped from V and 10 bases from J, the junction kept 10 bases outside the gene matches. Germline lookup yields CDR1 MNHEY and CDR2 SVGAGI. The CDR3 contains 14 residues. CDR3 region: CASSLTTGSSPQHF. Here the CDR3 DNA reads TGTGCCAGCAGTTTAACGACAGGGTCTTCTCCCCAGCATTTT.

The gene calls are TRBV10-2 and TRBJ1-5, with 7 bases identical to TRBD1. CDR1 and CDR2 (germline): WSHSY, SAAADI. V dropped 7 bases and J dropped 4; count of bases not matched to a gene: 10. CDR3 length: 15 residues. The CDR3 sequence: CASTNGQAFNQPQHF. CDR3 DNA: TGCGCCAGCACGAATGGACAGGCGTTTAATCAGCCCCAGCATTTT.